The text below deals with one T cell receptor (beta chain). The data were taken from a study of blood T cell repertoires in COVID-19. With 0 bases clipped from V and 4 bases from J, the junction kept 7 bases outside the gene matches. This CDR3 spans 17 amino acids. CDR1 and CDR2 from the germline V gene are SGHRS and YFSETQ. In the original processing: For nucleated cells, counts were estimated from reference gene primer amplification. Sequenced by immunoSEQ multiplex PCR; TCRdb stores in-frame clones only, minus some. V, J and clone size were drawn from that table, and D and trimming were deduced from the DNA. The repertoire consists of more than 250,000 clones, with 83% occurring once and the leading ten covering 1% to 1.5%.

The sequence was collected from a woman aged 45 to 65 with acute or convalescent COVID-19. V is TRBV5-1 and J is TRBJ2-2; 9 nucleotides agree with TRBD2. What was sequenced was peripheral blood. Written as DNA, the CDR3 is TGCGCCAGCAGCTTGGCCAGCGGGGGGCCTTCCACCGGGGAGCTGTTTTTT. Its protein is CASSLASGGPSTGELFF. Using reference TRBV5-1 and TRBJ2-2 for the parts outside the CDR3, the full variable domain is KAGVTQTPRYLIKTRGQQVTLSCSPISGHRSVSWYQQTPGQGLQFLFEYFSETQRNKGNFPGRFSGRQFSNSRSEMNVSTLELGDSALYLCASSLASGGPSTGELFFGEGSRLTVL.